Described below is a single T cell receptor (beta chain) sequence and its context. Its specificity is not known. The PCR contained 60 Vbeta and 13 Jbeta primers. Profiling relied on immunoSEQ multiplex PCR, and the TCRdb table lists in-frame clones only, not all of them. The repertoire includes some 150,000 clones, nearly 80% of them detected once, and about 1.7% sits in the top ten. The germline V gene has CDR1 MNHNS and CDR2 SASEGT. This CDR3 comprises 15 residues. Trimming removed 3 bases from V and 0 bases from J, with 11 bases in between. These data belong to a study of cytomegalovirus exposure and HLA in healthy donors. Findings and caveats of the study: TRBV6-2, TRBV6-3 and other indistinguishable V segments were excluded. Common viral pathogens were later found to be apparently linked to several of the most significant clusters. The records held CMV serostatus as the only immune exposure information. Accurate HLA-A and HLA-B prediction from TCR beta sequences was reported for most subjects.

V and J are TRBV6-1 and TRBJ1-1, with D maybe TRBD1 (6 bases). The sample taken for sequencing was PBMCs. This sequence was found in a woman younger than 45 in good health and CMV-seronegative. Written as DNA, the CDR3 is TGTGCCAGCAGTGACCACAGGGAGATGAACACTGAAGCTTTCTTT. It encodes CASSDHREMNTEAFF.